This T cell receptor beta chain is drawn from a study of T cell responses to AZD1222 COVID-19 vaccine. Study-level background: Pooling covered second doses at about 4 or about 12 weeks.

Study results and limitations: Recipients of two AZD1222 doses showed rising Spike-specific TCR breadth and depth. The sample set comprised mostly white British donors with more females, and clonal diversity was possibly underestimated.

V dropped 0 bases and J dropped 1 base, with 6 bases sitting between them. CDR1 and CDR2 from the germline V gene are KGHSH and LQKENI. CDR3 length: 14 residues. Clones were read by immunoSEQ multiplex PCR, and TCRdb kept only the in-frame ones, dropping some. The table lists about 55,000 clones, about 85% of them singletons. Notes on this clone: What it binds is unknown.

Specimen: peripheral blood, collected on day 0 of AZD1222 vaccination. This receptor was taken from an adult in good health. The gene calls are TRBV18 and TRBJ2-5; D unclear. CDR3 nucleotide sequence: TGTGCCAGCTCACCACCGTCCCTCCAAGAGACCCAGTACTTC. This sequence encodes CASSPPSLQETQYF.